These T cell receptor beta chains were read from a single sample in a study of vaccination and CD4 T cells after COVID-19. The antigens for these receptors are not known. In TCRdb, the PCR reads were re-called with MiXCR into one record per CDR3 protein. The profile shows about 12,000 distinct CDR3 sequences, roughly 30% of them singletons. Sequences were derived from CD4+ T cells from blood, cultured in vitro, sampled after SARS-CoV-2 vaccination. These receptors all stem from a human donor who had recovered from COVID-19. The CDR3 runs from the conserved cysteine through the conserved F or W. The order of the fields is D gene, clone size, V gene, J gene, CDR3 protein, CDR3 DNA. D genes are given only for firm matches. The listing skips clone size in some rows; elsewhere it reads once, few, many or a size class.

D: TRBD1
size: few
V: TRBV11-2
J: TRBJ2-6
CDR3: CASSEQQGTGANVLTF
DNA: TGTGCCAGCAGCGAACAACAGGGGACTGGGGCCAACGTCCTGACTTTC

D: TRBD2
size: NA
V: TRBV29-1
J: TRBJ2-1
CDR3: CSGETSGREFF
DNA: TGCAGCGGGGAAACTAGCGGGAGAGAGTTCTTC

D: NA
size: NA
V: TRBV29-1
J: TRBJ2-5
CDR3: CSAVGSRETQYF
DNA: TGCAGCGCTGTCGGGAGTCGGGAGACCCAGTACTTC

D: NA
size: NA
V: TRBV20-1
J: TRBJ1-6
CDR3: CSARDFVQSGYTFGSGGGNSPLHF
DNA: NA

D: NA
size: NA
V: TRBV21-1
J: TRBJ1-5
CDR3: CASNRWENRGDQPQHF
DNA: TGTGCCAGCAATCGCTGGGAGAACCGGGGCGATCAGCCCCAGCATTTT

D: NA
size: NA
V: TRBV4-3
J: TRBJ1-5
CDR3: CASSQDWRAGQPQHF
DNA: TGCGCCAGCAGCCAAGATTGGAGGGCGGGACAGCCCCAGCATTTT

D: NA
size: NA
V: TRBV27
J: TRBJ1-1
CDR3: CASSLYEDSRMNTEAFF
DNA: TGTGCCAGCAGTTTATATGAGGACAGCAGAATGAACACTGAAGCTTTCTTT

D: NA
size: NA
V: TRBV21-1
J: TRBJ1-5
CDR3: CASSKAGPAGSNQPQHF
DNA: TGTGCCAGCAGCAAAGCGGGCCCGGCAGGGAGCAATCAGCCCCAGCATTTT

D: TRBD1
size: NA
V: TRBV20-1
J: TRBJ1-4
CDR3: CSARLPGGGEKLFF
DNA: TGCAGTGCTAGGCTACCAGGGGGCGGTGAAAAACTGTTTTTT

D: NA
size: few
V: TRBV19
J: TRBJ1-2
CDR3: CASRPQGHGYTF
DNA: TGTGCCAGTAGACCACAGGGCCATGGCTACACCTTC

D: NA
size: NA
V: TRBV20-1
J: TRBJ2-3
CDR3: CSAERAGSTDTQYF
DNA: TGCAGTGCCGAGAGAGCCGGGAGCACAGATACGCAGTATTTT

D: NA
size: few
V: TRBV7-9
J: TRBJ2-1
CDR3: CASSLVGGTDNEQFF
DNA: TGTGCCAGCAGCCTTGTGGGGGGCACGGACAATGAGCAGTTCTTC

D: TRBD1
size: few
V: TRBV28
J: TRBJ2-2
CDR3: CASSPGTGTNTGELFF
DNA: TGTGCCAGCAGTCCAGGGACAGGGACAAACACCGGGGAGCTGTTTTTT

D: NA
size: few
V: TRBV20-1
J: TRBJ2-2
CDR3: CSAGRGANTGELFF
DNA: TGCAGTGCTGGCAGGGGTGCGAACACCGGGGAGCTGTTTTTT

D: NA
size: large
V: TRBV6-1
J: TRBJ2-7
CDR3: CASSSISGRSSYEQYF
DNA: TGTGCCAGCAGTAGCATATCAGGGAGAAGCTCCTACGAGCAGTACTTC

D: NA
size: few
V: TRBV7-8
J: TRBJ2-1
CDR3: CASSRDADNEQFF
DNA: TGTGCCAGCAGCAGGGACGCCGACAATGAGCAGTTCTTC

D: TRBD1
size: NA
V: TRBV7-9
J: TRBJ2-1
CDR3: CASSRQGNEQFF
DNA: TGTGCCAGCAGCCGACAGGGGAATGAGCAGTTCTTC

D: NA
size: NA
V: TRBV6-2/TRBV6-3
J: TRBJ1-2
CDR3: CASSSGRPGGYGYTF
DNA: TGTGCCAGCAGTTCGGGACGCCCGGGCGGCTATGGCTACACCTTC

D: NA
size: NA
V: TRBV5-4
J: TRBJ2-1
CDR3: CASSLNAEQFF
DNA: TGTGCCAGCAGCTTGAACGCTGAGCAGTTCTTC

D: NA
size: NA
V: TRBV11-2
J: TRBJ2-3
CDR3: CASSSGGKFSDTQYF
DNA: TGTGCCAGTTCCAGTGGCGGGAAATTCTCAGATACGCAGTATTTT

D: NA
size: NA
V: TRBV6-2/TRBV6-3
J: TRBJ2-5
CDR3: CASTPRLGETQYF
DNA: TGTGCCAGCACCCCCCGGCTGGGGGAGACCCAGTACTTC

D: NA
size: few
V: TRBV24-1
J: TRBJ1-2
CDR3: CATSDWGREWGYTF
DNA: TGTGCCACCAGTGATTGGGGCAGGGAGTGGGGCTACACCTTC

D: NA
size: NA
V: TRBV20-1
J: TRBJ1-6
CDR3: CSASGPSLHF
DNA: TGCAGTGCCAGTGGGCCTTCCCTGCACTTT

D: TRBD1
size: NA
V: TRBV11-2
J: TRBJ1-1
CDR3: CASPPPQGDLEAFF
DNA: TGTGCCAGCCCCCCCCCCCAGGGGGACCTTGAAGCTTTCTTT

D: NA
size: NA
V: TRBV5-4
J: TRBJ2-2
CDR3: CASSIQINTGELFF
DNA: TGTGCCAGCAGCATTCAGATTAACACCGGGGAGCTGTTTTTT

D: TRBD1
size: NA
V: TRBV6-2/TRBV6-3
J: TRBJ1-1
CDR3: CASSHRGRGAFF
DNA: TGTGCCAGCAGTCACAGGGGGCGCGGAGCTTTCTTT

D: TRBD1
size: few
V: TRBV20-1
J: TRBJ1-2
CDR3: CSARDRISGGYTF
DNA: TGCAGTGCTAGGGACAGGATCTCGGGTGGCTACACCTTC

D: NA
size: NA
V: TRBV6-5
J: TRBJ2-7
CDR3: CASSYFWGARYEQYF
DNA: TGTGCCAGCAGTTACTTTTGGGGGGCTCGGTACGAGCAGTACTTC

D: NA
size: once
V: TRBV30
J: TRBJ1-1
CDR3: CAWNARGPGTEAFF
DNA: TGTGCCTGGAACGCCAGGGGACCAGGTACTGAAGCTTTCTTT

D: NA
size: NA
V: TRBV6-1
J: TRBJ1-2
CDR3: CASTSGGGYTF
DNA: TGTGCCAGCACCTCCGGGGGTGGCTACACCTTC

D: NA
size: NA
V: TRBV5-1
J: TRBJ1-5
CDR3: CASSLVSGSNQPQHF
DNA: TGCGCCAGCAGCTTGGTGAGCGGTAGCAATCAGCCCCAGCATTTT

D: NA
size: few
V: TRBV6-1
J: TRBJ2-2
CDR3: CASSRQGTGELFF
DNA: TGTGCCAGCAGTCGCCAGGGCACCGGGGAGCTGTTTTTT

D: NA
size: NA
V: TRBV19
J: TRBJ2-5
CDR3: CASSEGPIRTQYF
DNA: TGTGCCAGTAGTGAGGGACCTATCCGAACCCAGTACTTC

D: TRBD2
size: few
V: TRBV11-1
J: TRBJ2-7
CDR3: CASSPRTSGSNEQYF
DNA: TGTGCCAGCAGCCCACGGACTAGCGGGAGTAACGAGCAGTACTTC

D: NA
size: NA
V: TRBV6-1
J: TRBJ2-1
CDR3: CASSGQGASRFGASYNEQFF
DNA: TGTGCCAGCAGCGGTCAGGGTGCCAGCAGGTTCGGGGCCTCCTACAATGAGCAGTTCTTC

D: NA
size: NA
V: TRBV14
J: TRBJ2-3
CDR3: CASSLLGLQIDTQYF
DNA: TGTGCCAGCAGCCTACTGGGACTCCAAATAGATACGCAGTATTTT

D: TRBD2
size: NA
V: TRBV4-1
J: TRBJ2-1
CDR3: CASSQPSSGSIDEQFF
DNA: TGCGCCAGCAGCCAGCCGAGTAGCGGGAGTATCGATGAGCAGTTCTTC

D: NA
size: few
V: TRBV29-1
J: TRBJ1-1
CDR3: CSVGQRNTEAFF
DNA: TGCAGCGTGGGACAAAGGAACACTGAAGCTTTCTTT

D: TRBD1
size: NA
V: TRBV29-1
J: TRBJ2-5
CDR3: CSVPRDRAQETQYF
DNA: TGCAGCGTCCCCCGGGACAGGGCCCAAGAGACCCAGTACTTC

D: NA
size: few
V: TRBV5-4
J: TRBJ1-6
CDR3: CASSFTGPNSPLHF
DNA: TGTGCCAGCAGCTTCACAGGGCCCAATTCACCCCTCCACTTT

D: TRBD2
size: NA
V: TRBV15
J: TRBJ2-7
CDR3: CATSRDRAGALEQYF
DNA: TGTGCCACCAGCAGAGATCGGGCGGGAGCCCTTGAGCAGTACTTC